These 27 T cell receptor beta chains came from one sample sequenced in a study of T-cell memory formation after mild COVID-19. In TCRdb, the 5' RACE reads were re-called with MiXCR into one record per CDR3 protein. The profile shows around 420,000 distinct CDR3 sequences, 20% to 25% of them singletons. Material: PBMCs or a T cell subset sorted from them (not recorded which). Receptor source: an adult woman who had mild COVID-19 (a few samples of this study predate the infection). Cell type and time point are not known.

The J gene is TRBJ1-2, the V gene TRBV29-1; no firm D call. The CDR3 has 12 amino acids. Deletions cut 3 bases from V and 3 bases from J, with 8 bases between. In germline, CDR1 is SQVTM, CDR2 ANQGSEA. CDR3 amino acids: CSVEWGDYGYTF. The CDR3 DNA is TGCAGCGTTGAGTGGGGTGACTATGGCTACACCTTC.

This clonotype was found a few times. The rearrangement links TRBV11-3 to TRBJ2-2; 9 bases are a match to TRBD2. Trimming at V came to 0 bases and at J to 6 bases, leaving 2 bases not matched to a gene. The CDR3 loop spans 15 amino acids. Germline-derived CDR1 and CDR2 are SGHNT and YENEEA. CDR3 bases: TGTGCCAGCAGCTTAGAGGAGCGGGGGGCCGGGGAGCTGTTTTTT. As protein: CASSLEERGAGELFF.

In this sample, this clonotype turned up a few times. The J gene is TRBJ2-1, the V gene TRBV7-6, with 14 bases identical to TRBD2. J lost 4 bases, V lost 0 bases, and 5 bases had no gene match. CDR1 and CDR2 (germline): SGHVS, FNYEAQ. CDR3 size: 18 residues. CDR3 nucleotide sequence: TGTGCCAGCAGCTTAGCGGGGACTAGCGGGGGCGCTTACAATGAGCAGTTCTTC. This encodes CASSLAGTSGGAYNEQFF.

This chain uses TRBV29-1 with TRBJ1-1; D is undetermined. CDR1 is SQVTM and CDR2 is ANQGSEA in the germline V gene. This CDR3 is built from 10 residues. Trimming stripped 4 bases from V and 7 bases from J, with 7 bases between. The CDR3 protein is CSVVLNEAFF. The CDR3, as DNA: TGCAGCGTTGTGTTGAATGAAGCTTTCTTT.

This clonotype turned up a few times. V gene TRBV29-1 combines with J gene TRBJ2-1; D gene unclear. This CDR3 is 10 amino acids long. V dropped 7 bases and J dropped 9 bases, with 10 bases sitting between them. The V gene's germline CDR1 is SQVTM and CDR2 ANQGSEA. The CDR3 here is CSASVSEQFF. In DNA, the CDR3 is TGCAGCGCCTCAGTAAGTGAGCAGTTCTTC.

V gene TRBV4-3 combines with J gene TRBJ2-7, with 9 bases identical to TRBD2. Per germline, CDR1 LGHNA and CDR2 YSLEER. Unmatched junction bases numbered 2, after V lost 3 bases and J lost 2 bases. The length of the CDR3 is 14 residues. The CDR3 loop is CASSQGGRAYEQYF. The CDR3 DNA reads TGCGCCAGCAGCCAGGGCGGGAGGGCCTACGAGCAGTACTTC.

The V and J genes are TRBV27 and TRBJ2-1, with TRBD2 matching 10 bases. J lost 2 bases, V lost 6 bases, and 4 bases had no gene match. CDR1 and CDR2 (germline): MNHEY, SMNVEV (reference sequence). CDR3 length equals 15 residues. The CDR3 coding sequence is TGTGCCAGCAGACGGACTAGCGGAACCTACAATGAGCAGTTCTTC. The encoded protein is CASRRTSGTYNEQFF.

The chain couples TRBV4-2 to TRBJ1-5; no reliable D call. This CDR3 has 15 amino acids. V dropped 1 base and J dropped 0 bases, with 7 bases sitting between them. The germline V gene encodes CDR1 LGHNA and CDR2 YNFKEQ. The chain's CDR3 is CASSQGGDSNQPQHF. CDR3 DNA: TGTGCCAGCAGCCAAGGAGGAGATAGCAATCAGCCCCAGCATTTT.

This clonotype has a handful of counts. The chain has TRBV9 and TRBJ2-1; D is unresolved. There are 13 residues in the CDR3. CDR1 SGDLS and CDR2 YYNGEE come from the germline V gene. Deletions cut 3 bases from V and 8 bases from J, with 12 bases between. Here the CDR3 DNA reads TGTGCCAGCAGCGCCATGGCTAGTGATGAGCAGTTCTTC. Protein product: CASSAMASDEQFF.

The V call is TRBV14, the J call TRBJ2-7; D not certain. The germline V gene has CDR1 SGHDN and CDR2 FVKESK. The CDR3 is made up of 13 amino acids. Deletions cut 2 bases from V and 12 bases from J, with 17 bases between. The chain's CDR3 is CASSQYQSRDPYF. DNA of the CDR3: TGTGCCAGCAGCCAATATCAATCGCGAGATCCGTACTTC.

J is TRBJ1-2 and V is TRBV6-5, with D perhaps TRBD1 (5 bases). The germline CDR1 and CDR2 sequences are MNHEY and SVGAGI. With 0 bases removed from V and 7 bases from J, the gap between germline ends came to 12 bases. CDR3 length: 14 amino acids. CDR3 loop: CASSYSGESRGYTF. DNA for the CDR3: TGTGCCAGCAGTTACTCAGGGGAAAGCCGTGGCTACACCTTC.

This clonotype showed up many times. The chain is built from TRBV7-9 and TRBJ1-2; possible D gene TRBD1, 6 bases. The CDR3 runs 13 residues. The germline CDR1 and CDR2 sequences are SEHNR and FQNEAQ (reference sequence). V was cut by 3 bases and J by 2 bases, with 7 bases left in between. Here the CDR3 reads CASSFGQNYGYTF. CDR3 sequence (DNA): TGTGCCAGCAGCTTCGGACAGAACTATGGCTACACCTTC.

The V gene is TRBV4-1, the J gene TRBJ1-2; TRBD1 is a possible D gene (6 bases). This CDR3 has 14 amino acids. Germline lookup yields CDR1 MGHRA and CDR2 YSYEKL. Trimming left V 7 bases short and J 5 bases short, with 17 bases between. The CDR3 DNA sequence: TGCGCCAGCAACCAGTGGCAGGGGATATATGGCTACACCTTC. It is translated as CASNQWQGIYGYTF.

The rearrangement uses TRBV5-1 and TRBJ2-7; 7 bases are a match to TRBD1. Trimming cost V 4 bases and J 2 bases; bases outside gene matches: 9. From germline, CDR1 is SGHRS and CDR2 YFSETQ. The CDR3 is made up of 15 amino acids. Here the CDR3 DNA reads TGCGCCAGCAGCCCGGACAGGTTTACGGCCTACGAGCAGTACTTC. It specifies CASSPDRFTAYEQYF.

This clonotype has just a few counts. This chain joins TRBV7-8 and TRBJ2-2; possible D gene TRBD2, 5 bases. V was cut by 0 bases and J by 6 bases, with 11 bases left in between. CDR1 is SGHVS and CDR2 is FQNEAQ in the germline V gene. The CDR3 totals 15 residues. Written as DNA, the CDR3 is TGTGCCAGCAGCTTAGCAAACACGAGGGCCGGGGAGCTGTTTTTT. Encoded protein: CASSLANTRAGELFF.

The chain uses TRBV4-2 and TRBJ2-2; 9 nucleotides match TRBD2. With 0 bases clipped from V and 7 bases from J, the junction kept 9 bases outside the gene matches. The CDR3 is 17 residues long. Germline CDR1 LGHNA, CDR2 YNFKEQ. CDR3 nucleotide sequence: TGTGCCAGCAGCCAAGAGGTGGCGGGAGGGCCAAACGGGGAGCTGTTTTTT. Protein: CASSQEVAGGPNGELFF.

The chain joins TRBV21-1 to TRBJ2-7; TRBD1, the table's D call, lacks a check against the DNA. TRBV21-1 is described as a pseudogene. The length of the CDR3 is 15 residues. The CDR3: CASSKAGQGDYEQYF. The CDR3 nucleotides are TGTGCCAGCAGCAAAGCCGGACAGGGGGACTACGAGCAGTACTTC.

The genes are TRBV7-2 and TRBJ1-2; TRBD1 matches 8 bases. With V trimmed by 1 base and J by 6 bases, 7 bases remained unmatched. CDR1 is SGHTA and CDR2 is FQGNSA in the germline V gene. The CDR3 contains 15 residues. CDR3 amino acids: CASSLGFGQGDGYTF. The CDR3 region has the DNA TGTGCCAGCAGCTTAGGCTTCGGACAGGGTGATGGCTACACCTTC.

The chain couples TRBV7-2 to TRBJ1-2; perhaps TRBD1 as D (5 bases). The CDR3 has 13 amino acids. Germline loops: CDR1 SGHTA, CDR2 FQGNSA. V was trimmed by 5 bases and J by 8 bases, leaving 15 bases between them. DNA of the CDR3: TGTGCCAGCAGCCCGGGGACTCTCGGGGGCTACACCTTC. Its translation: CASSPGTLGGYTF.

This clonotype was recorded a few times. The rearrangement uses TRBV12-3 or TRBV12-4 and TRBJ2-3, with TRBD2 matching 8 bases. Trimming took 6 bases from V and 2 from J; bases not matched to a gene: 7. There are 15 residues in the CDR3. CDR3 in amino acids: CASSPLLADTDTQYF. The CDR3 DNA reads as TGTGCCAGCAGCCCTTTACTAGCGGACACAGATACGCAGTATTTT.

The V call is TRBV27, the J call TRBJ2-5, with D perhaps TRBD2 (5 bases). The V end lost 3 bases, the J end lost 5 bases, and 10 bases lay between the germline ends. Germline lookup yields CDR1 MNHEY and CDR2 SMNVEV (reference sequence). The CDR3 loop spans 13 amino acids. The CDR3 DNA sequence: TGTGCCAGCAGTTTTGGAGGATGGGAGACCCAGTACTTC. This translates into CASSFGGWETQYF.

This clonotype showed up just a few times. The CDR3 sequence is CSVESGLGRGLRSAGANVLTF. CDR3 bases: TGCAGCGTTGAATCCGGACTGGGGCGCGGGTTGAGGAGCGCTGGGGCCAACGTCCTGACTTTC. This chain uses TRBV29-1 with TRBJ2-6; D possibly uses TRBD1 or TRBD2 (5 bases each). The CDR3 length is 21 residues. V gave up 2 bases and J gave up 2 bases, with 28 bases separating them. CDR1 SQVTM and CDR2 ANQGSEA come from the germline V gene. The whole variable domain, remainder taken from reference TRBV29-1 and TRBJ2-6, is SAVISQKPSRDICQRGTSLTIQCQVDSQVTMMFWYRQQPGQSLTLIATANQGSEATYESGFVIDKFPISRPNLTFSTLTVSNMSPEDSSIYLCSVESGLGRGLRSAGANVLTFGAGSRLTVL.

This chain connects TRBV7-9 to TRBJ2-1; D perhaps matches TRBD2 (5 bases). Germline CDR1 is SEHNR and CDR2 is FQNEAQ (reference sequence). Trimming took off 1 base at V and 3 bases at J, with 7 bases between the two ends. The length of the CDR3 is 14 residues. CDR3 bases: TGTGCCAGCAGCTTAGACGACTACTACAATGAGCAGTTCTTC. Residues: CASSLDDYYNEQFF. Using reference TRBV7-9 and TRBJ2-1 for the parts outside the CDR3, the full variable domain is DTGVSQNPRHKITKRGQNVTFRCDPISEHNRLYWYRQTLGQGPEFLTYFQNEAQLEKSRLLSDRFSAERPKGSFSTLEIQRTEQGDSAMYLCASSLDDYYNEQFFGPGTRLTVL.

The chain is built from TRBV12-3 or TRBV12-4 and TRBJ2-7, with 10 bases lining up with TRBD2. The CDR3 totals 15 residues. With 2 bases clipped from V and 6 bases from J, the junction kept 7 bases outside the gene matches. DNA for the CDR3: TGTGCCAGCAGTTTATCGAGCGGGGGGGCAGGCGAGCAGTACTTC. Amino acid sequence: CASSLSSGGAGEQYF.

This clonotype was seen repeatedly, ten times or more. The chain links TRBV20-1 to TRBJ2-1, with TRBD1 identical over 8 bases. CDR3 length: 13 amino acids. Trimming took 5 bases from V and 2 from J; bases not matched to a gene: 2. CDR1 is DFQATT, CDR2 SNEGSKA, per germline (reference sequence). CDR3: CSADRGPYNEQFF. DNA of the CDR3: TGCAGTGCTGACAGGGGACCCTACAATGAGCAGTTCTTC.

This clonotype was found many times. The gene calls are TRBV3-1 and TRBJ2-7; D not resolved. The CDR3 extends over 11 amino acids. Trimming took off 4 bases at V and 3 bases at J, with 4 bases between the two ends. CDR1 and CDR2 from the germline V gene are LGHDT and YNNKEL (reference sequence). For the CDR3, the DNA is TGTGCCAGCAGCCGTTACTACGAGCAGTACTTC. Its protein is CASSRYYEQYF.

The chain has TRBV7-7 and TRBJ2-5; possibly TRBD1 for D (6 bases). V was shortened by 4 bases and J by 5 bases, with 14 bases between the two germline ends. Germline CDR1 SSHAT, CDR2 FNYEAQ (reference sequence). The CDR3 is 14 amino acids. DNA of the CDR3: TGTGCCAGCAGCTCCAGGGGAGTGGGGGAGACCCAGTACTTC. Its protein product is CASSSRGVGETQYF.